These T cell receptor beta chains were read from a single sample in a study of cytomegalovirus exposure and HLA in healthy donors. TCRdb keeps only in-frame clones here, not all; method: immunoSEQ multiplex PCR. The sample consists of roughly 300,000 clones, about nine tenths of them appearing once. The sequenced sample was PBMCs. These TCRs come from a woman aged 25 to 39 in good health and CMV-seropositive. Both conserved end residues are part of each CDR3. Each record gives: CDR3 protein, CDR3 DNA, V gene, clone size, J gene, D gene. A D gene is named only where the DNA matches it firmly. Clone sizes are given selectively: once, few, many, or a class where the clone is expanded.

CASSLDLVGQAFF,TGTGCCAGCAGCTTGGATTTAGTAGGCCAAGCTTTCTTT,TRBV5-4,-,TRBJ1-1,-
CASSQDSGRNEKLFF,TGCGCCAGCAGCCAAGATTCAGGGAGAAATGAAAAACTGTTTTTT,TRBV4-3,once,TRBJ1-4,-
CASSQAGNQNEKLFF,TGTGCCAGCAGCCAGGCAGGGAACCAAAATGAAAAACTGTTTTTT,TRBV7-6,-,TRBJ1-4,-
CASLGLPPVQAQYF,TGTGCCAGCCTTGGACTGCCCCCGGTCCAAGCCCAGTACTTC,TRBV5-6,-,TRBJ2-5,-
CARSLNESGNQPQHF,TGTGCCAGAAGCTTGAACGAGAGTGGCAATCAGCCCCAGCATTTT,TRBV5-3,few,TRBJ1-5,-
CASSQTLDRDTIYEQYF,TGCGCCAGCAGCCAAACTCTCGACCGGGACACCATCTACGAGCAGTACTTC,TRBV4-1,-,TRBJ2-7,-
CASRHDRGLGNTIYF,TGCGCCAGCAGACATGACAGGGGGCTAGGAAACACCATATATTTT,TRBV5-1,-,TRBJ1-3,TRBD1
CSVVYLTAKNIQYF,TGCAGCGTTGTCTATCTGACAGCTAAAAACATTCAGTACTTC,TRBV29-1,-,TRBJ2-4,-
CASSPSGLYGYTF,TGTGCCAGCAGCCCGTCGGGACTGTATGGCTACACCTTC,TRBV7-9,-,TRBJ1-2,-
CASSVLQASSGANVLTF,TGTGCCAGCAGCGTACTGCAGGCCTCCTCTGGGGCCAACGTCCTGACTTTC,TRBV9,-,TRBJ2-6,-
CASSLEFPPSYEQYF,TGTGCCAGCAGCTTAGAATTTCCGCCGTCCTACGAGCAGTACTTC,TRBV7-8,-,TRBJ2-7,-
CASSPPNNEQFF,TGTGCCAGCAGCCCCCCCAACAATGAGCAGTTCTTC,TRBV7-9,-,TRBJ2-1,-
CASSFPMDEQFF,TGTGCCAGCAGTTTCCCCATGGATGAGCAGTTCTTC,TRBV6-6,-,TRBJ2-1,-
CASSPGQGNYGYTF,TGTGCCAGCAGCCCTGGACAGGGAAACTATGGCTACACCTTC,TRBV9,once,TRBJ1-2,TRBD1
CASSLLLGVREQYF,TGTGCCAGCAGCTTGCTACTAGGAGTGCGGGAGCAGTACTTC,TRBV5-4,-,TRBJ2-7,-
CASSVVGSAEAFF,TGTGCCAGCAGCGTAGTGGGGAGCGCTGAAGCTTTCTTT,TRBV9,-,TRBJ1-1,-
CSVGQGGGYTEAFF,TGCAGCGTTGGCCAAGGGGGGGGATATACTGAAGCTTTCTTT,TRBV29-1,-,TRBJ1-1,-
CSVETRGTGELFF,TGCAGCGTTGAAACCCGGGGGACCGGGGAGCTGTTTTTT,TRBV29-1,-,TRBJ2-2,-
CASSARLPPGNTIYF,TGTGCCAGCAGCGCTCGACTCCCTCCTGGAAACACCATATATTTT,TRBV9,few,TRBJ1-3,-
CASSWTSGSYNEQFF,TGTGCCAGCAGTTGGACTAGCGGCTCCTACAATGAGCAGTTCTTC,TRBV6-5,-,TRBJ2-1,TRBD2
CASSHPYQPQHF,TGTGCCAGCAGCCATCCCTATCAGCCCCAGCATTTT,TRBV27,few,TRBJ1-5,-
CASSPSGLYNEQFF,TGTGCCAGCAGCCCTAGCGGGCTCTACAATGAGCAGTTCTTC,TRBV7-6,once,TRBJ2-1,TRBD2
CASSDRGLTTEAFF,TGTGCCAGCAGCGACAGGGGGCTAACCACTGAAGCTTTCTTT,TRBV28,once,TRBJ1-1,TRBD1
CASSARDSILNEKLFF,TGTGCCAGCAGCGCCCGGGACAGTATTCTTAATGAAAAACTGTTTTTT,TRBV9,-,TRBJ1-4,TRBD1
CAVPGSPFGELFF,TGTGCCGTCCCTGGGAGCCCTTTCGGGGAGCTGTTTTTT,TRBV28,-,TRBJ2-2,-
CAWEDRLETQYF,TGTGCCTGGGAGGACCGTCTCGAGACCCAGTACTTC,TRBV30,-,TRBJ2-5,-
CASSVVSGLSNQPQHF,TGTGCCAGCAGTGTCGTTTCGGGGCTTAGCAATCAGCCCCAGCATTTT,TRBV6-1,-,TRBJ1-5,-
CASSLSRGMNTEAFF,TGTGCCAGCAGTTTATCGAGGGGCATGAACACTGAAGCTTTCTTT,TRBV27,-,TRBJ1-1,-
CASSIPSGTPGNQPQHF,TGTGCCAGTAGTATCCCATCCGGGACCCCCGGTAATCAGCCCCAGCATTTT,TRBV19,-,TRBJ1-5,-
CASSLLTQRDSPLHF,TGTGCCAGCAGCCTTCTGACTCAAAGGGATTCACCCCTCCACTTT,TRBV27,-,TRBJ1-6,-
CSARGAKGQYF,TGCAGTGCTAGAGGGGCGAAGGGGCAGTATTTT,TRBV20-1,once,TRBJ2-3,-
CASVQLRNEKLFF,TGTGCCAGCGTCCAGCTCCGGAATGAAAAACTGTTTTTT,TRBV6-1,-,TRBJ1-4,-
CASSFQAGGYEQYF,TGTGCCAGCAGCTTCCAAGCGGGGGGTTACGAGCAGTACTTC,TRBV7-6,-,TRBJ2-7,TRBD2
CSVRYLAGSTDTQYF,TGCAGCGTTCGTTATCTAGCGGGGTCCACAGATACGCAGTATTTT,TRBV29-1,-,TRBJ2-3,TRBD2
CASSSRLAGGIGELFF,TGTGCCAGCAGTTCCAGACTAGCGGGAGGTATCGGGGAGCTGTTTTTT,TRBV6-5,-,TRBJ2-2,TRBD2
CASSEISGGIDEQFF,TGTGCCAGCAGTGAAATAAGCGGGGGGATCGATGAGCAGTTCTTC,TRBV2,-,TRBJ2-1,TRBD2
CASSSSAGPPYEQYF,TGTGCCAGCAGCTCATCAGCGGGTCCCCCCTACGAGCAGTACTTC,TRBV9,-,TRBJ2-7,-
CASSANPLPGQKGNTIYF,TGTGCCAGCAGCGCAAACCCTCTACCGGGACAAAAAGGAAACACCATATATTTT,TRBV9,-,TRBJ1-3,-
CASSTHREASTGELFF,TGTGCCAGCAGCACACACAGGGAAGCGAGCACCGGGGAGCTGTTTTTT,TRBV13,-,TRBJ2-2,-
CASSVGQGIPQETQYF,TGTGCCAGCAGTGTCGGACAGGGGATCCCCCAAGAGACCCAGTACTTC,TRBV25-1,-,TRBJ2-5,TRBD1
CASRVSPSSYEQYF,TGTGCCAGCAGGGTTAGCCCTAGCTCCTACGAGCAGTACTTC,TRBV28,-,TRBJ2-7,-
CASSLVGVDYGYTF,TGCGCCAGCAGCTTGGTAGGGGTGGACTATGGCTACACCTTC,TRBV5-1,-,TRBJ1-2,-
CASSLLSNEQFF,TGTGCCAGCAGCCTGCTTTCCAATGAGCAGTTCTTC,TRBV6-6,-,TRBJ2-1,-
CASSLRPYNEQFF,TGTGCCAGCAGTTTAAGGCCGTACAATGAGCAGTTCTTC,TRBV27,-,TRBJ2-1,-
CASSLARLAGAEQETQYF,TGTGCCAGCAGCTTAGCGCGGCTAGCGGGGGCCGAGCAAGAGACCCAGTACTTC,TRBV7-2,-,TRBJ2-5,TRBD2
CASSEGGPGQPQHF,TGTGCCAGCAGCGAAGGGGGCCCCGGCCAGCCCCAGCATTTT,TRBV7-3,-,TRBJ1-5,TRBD1
CAISQGQGMNTEAFF,TGTGCCATCAGTCAGGGACAGGGGATGAACACTGAAGCTTTCTTT,TRBV10-3,-,TRBJ1-1,TRBD1
CASSIVGTKGRYQPQHF,TGTGCCAGTAGTATAGTAGGGACAAAGGGCAGGTATCAGCCCCAGCATTTT,TRBV19,-,TRBJ1-5,-
CASSLIGRGDEQFF,TGTGCCAGCAGTTTGATTGGTCGTGGTGATGAGCAGTTCTTC,TRBV28,few,TRBJ2-1,-
CASSLELAGGVSEQYF,TGTGCCAGCAGCTTAGAACTAGCGGGAGGGGTTAGCGAGCAGTACTTC,TRBV7-2,once,TRBJ2-7,TRBD2
CASSQEYGSSYEQYF,TGTGCCAGCAGCCAAGAGTACGGGAGCTCCTACGAGCAGTACTTC,TRBV14,-,TRBJ2-7,-
CASSLVRGGYGYTF,TGTGCCAGCAGCTTAGTAAGGGGCGGCTATGGCTACACCTTC,TRBV7-2,-,TRBJ1-2,-
CASSEDSMNTEAFF,TGTGCCAGCAGTGAAGATAGTATGAACACTGAAGCTTTCTTT,TRBV2,-,TRBJ1-1,-
CASSNQGAVNNEQFF,TGTGCCAGTAGTAACCAGGGGGCGGTAAACAATGAGCAGTTCTTC,TRBV19,-,TRBJ2-1,TRBD1
CASSPWAGSDNEQFF,TGCGCCAGCAGCCCTTGGGCGGGATCGGACAATGAGCAGTTCTTC,TRBV4-1,-,TRBJ2-1,-